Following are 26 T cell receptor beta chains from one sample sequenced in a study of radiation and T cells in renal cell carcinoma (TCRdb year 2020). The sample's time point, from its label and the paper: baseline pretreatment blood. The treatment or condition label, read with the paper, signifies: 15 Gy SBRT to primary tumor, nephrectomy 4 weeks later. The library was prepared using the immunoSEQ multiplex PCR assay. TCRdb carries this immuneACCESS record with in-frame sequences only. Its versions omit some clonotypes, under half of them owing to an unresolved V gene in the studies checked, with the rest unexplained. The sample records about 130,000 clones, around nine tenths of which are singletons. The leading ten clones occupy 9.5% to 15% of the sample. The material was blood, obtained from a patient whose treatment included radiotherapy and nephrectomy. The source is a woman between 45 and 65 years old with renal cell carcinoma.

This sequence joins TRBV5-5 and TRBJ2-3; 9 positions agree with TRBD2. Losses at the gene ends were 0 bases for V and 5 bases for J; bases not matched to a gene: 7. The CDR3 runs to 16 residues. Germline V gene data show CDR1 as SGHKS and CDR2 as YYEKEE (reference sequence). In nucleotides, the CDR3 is TGTGCCAGCAGCTTGGCGTTAGCGGGGGCGGGAGATACGCAGTATTTT. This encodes CASSLALAGAGDTQYF. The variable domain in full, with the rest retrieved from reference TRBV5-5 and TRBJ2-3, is DAGVTQSPTHLIKTRGQQVTLRCSPISGHKSVSWYQQVLGQGPQFIFQYYEKEERGRGNFPDRFSARQFPNYSSELNVNALLLGDSALYLCASSLALAGAGDTQYFGPGTRLTVL.

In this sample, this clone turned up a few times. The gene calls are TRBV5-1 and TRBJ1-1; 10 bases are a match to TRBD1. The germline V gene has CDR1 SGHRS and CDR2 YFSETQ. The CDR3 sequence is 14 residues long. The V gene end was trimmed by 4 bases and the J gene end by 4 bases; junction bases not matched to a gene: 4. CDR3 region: CASSEGQGGTEAFF. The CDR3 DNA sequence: TGCGCCAGCAGCGAAGGACAGGGGGGCACTGAAGCTTTCTTT.

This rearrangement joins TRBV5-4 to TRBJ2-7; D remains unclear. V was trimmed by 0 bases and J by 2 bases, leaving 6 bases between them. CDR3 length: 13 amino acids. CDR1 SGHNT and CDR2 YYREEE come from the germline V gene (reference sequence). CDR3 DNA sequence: TGTGCCAGCAGCTTGGAACGGGCCTACGAGCAGTACTTC. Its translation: CASSLERAYEQYF.

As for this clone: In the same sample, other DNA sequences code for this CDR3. The CDR3 loop reads CASSVGGEETQYF. For the CDR3, the DNA is TGTGCCAGCAGCGTAGGTGGGGAAGAGACCCAGTACTTC. V is TRBV9 and J is TRBJ2-5; D is uncertain. CDR3 length: 13 residues. Germline V CDR1 and CDR2: SGDLS, YYNGEE. The V end was cut by 0 bases, the J end by 3 bases, with 6 bases between.

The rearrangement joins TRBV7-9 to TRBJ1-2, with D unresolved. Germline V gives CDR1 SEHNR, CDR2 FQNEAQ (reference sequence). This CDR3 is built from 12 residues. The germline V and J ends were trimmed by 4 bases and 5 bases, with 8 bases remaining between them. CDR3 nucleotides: TGTGCCAGCAGCTCGACTGCTTATGGCTACACCTTC. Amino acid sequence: CASSSTAYGYTF.

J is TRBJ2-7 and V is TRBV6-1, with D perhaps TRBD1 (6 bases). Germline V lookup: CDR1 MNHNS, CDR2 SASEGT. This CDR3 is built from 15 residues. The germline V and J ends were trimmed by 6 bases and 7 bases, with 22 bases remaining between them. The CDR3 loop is CASREPGQALREQYF. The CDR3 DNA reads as TGTGCCAGCAGGGAGCCGGGACAAGCTTTACGAGAGCAGTACTTC.

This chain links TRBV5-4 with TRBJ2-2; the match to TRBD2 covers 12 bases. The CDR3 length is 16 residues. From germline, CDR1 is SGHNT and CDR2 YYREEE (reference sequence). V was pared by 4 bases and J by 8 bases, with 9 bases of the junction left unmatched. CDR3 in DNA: TGTGCCAGCAGCCCTACTAGCGGGGGGCCCTCTGGGGAGCTGTTTTTT. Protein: CASSPTSGGPSGELFF.

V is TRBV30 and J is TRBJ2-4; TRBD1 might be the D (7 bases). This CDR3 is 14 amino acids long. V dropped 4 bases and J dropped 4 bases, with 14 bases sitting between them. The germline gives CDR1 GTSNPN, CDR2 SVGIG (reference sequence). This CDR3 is CAWNGGDRKNIQYF. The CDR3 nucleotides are TGTGCCTGGAATGGAGGGGACAGAAAAAACATTCAGTACTTC.

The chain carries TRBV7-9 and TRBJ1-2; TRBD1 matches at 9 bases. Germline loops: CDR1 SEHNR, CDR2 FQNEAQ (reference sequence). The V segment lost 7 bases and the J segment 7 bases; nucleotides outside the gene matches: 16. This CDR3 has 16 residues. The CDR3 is CASNLGFRDRDIGYTF. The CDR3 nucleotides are TGTGCCAGCAACTTGGGTTTCCGGGACAGGGACATTGGCTACACCTTC.

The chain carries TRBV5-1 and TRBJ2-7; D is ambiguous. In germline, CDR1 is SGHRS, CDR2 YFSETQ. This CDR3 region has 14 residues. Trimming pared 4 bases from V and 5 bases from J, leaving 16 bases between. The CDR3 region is CASSPQGIGNEQYF. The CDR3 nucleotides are TGCGCCAGCAGCCCCCAAGGGATCGGCAACGAGCAGTACTTC.

The CDR3 protein is CASSLAPPSGGAGETQYF. For the CDR3, the DNA is TGTGCCAGCAGCTTAGCCCCACCTAGCGGGGGGGCCGGGGAGACCCAGTACTTC. V usage is TRBV7-8 and J usage is TRBJ2-5, with 12 bases fitting TRBD2. The V and J ends lost 0 bases and 5 bases, in that order; junction bases with no gene match: 10. This CDR3 has 18 amino acids. Germline V gene sequence: CDR1 SGHVS, CDR2 FQNEAQ.

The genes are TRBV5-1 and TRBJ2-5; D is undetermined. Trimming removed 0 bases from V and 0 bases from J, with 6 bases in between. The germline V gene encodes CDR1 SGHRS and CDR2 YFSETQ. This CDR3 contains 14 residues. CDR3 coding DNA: TGCGCCAGCAGCTTGGTGGGGAACCAAGAGACCCAGTACTTC. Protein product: CASSLVGNQETQYF.

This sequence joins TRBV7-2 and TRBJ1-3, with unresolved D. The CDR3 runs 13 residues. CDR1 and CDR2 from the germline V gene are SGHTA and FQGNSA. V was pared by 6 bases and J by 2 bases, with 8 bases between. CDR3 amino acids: CASRHGPGNTIYF. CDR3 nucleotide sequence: TGTGCCAGCAGGCATGGCCCTGGAAACACCATATATTTT.

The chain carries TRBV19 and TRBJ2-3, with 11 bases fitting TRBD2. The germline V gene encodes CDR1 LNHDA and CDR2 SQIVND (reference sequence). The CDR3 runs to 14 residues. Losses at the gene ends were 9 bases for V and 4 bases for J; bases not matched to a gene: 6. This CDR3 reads CASGSGGAPDTQYF. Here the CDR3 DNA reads TGTGCCAGCGGTAGCGGGGGGGCCCCAGATACGCAGTATTTT.

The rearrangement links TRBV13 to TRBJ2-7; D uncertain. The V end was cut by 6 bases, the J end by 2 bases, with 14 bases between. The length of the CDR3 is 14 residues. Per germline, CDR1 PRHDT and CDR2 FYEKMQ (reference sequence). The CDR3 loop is CASSRSEFTYEQYF. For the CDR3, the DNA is TGTGCCAGCAGTCGATCCGAGTTCACCTACGAGCAGTACTTC.

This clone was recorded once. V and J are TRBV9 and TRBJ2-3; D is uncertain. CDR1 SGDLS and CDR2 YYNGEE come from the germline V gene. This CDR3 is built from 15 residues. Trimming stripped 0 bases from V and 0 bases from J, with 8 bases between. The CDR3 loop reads CASSVVGGSTDTQYF. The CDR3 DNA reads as TGTGCCAGCAGCGTAGTGGGTGGGAGCACAGATACGCAGTATTTT.

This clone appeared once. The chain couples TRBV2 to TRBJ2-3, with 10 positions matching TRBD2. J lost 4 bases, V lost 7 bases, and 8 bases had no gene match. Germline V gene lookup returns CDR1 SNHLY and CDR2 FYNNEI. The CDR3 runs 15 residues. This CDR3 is CASKLAGGRADTQYF. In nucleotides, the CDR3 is TGTGCCAGCAAGTTAGCGGGGGGCCGGGCAGATACGCAGTATTTT.

The CDR3 DNA reads as TGTGCCAGCAGCTCTGAGACAGCAGAAGCTTTCTTT. Translation gives CASSSETAEAFF. The chain has TRBV6-6 and TRBJ1-1; tentative D call: TRBD1 (5 bases). The CDR3 is 12 amino acids. The ends were cut back, 6 bases at V and 8 bases at J, with 13 bases in the middle. Looked up from germline, CDR1 is MNHNY and CDR2 is SVGAGI (reference sequence).

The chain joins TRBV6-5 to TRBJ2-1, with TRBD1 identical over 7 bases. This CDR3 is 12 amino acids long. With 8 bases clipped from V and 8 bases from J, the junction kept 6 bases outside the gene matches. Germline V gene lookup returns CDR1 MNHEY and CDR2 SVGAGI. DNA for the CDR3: TGTGCCAGCGGGCGAACAGGGGATGAGCAGTTCTTC. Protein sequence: CASGRTGDEQFF.

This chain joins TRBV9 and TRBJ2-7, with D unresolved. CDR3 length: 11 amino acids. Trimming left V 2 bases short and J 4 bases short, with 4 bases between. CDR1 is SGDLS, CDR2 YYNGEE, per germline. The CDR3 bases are TGTGCCAGCAGCGTGAATTACGAGCAGTACTTC. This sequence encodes CASSVNYEQYF.

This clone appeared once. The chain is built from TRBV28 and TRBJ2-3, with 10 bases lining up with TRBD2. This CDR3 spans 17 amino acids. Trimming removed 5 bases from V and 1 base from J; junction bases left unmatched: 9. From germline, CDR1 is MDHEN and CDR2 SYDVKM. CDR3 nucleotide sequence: TGTGCCAGCAGTGGAAAAAGGCTAGCGGGGGGCACAGATACGCAGTATTTT. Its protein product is CASSGKRLAGGTDTQYF.

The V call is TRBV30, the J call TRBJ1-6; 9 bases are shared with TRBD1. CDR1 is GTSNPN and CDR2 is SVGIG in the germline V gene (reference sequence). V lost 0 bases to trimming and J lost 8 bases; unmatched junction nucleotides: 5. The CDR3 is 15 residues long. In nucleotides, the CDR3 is TGTGCCTGGAGTGTACGGAGGACAGGGGATTCACCCCTCCACTTT. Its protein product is CAWSVRRTGDSPLHF.

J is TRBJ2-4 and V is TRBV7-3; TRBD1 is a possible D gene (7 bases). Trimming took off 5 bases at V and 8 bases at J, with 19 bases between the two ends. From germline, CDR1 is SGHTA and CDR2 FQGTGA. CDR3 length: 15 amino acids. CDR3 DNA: TGTGCCAGCAGCAGAAGGAGGGACAGTGGGGACATTCAGTACTTC. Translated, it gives CASSRRRDSGDIQYF.

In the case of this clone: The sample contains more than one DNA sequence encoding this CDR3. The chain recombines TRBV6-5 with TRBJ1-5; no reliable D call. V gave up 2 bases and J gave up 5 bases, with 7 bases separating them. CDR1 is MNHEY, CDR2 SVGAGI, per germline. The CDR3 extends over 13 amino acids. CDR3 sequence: CASSYREDQPQHF. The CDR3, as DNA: TGTGCCAGCAGTTACAGGGAAGATCAGCCCCAGCATTTT.

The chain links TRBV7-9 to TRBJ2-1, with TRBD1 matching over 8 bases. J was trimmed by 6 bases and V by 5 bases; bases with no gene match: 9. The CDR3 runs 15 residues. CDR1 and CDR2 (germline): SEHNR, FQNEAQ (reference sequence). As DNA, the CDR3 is TGTGCCAGCAGCCCACGGACAGGGACGTTCAATGAGCAGTTCTTC. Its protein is CASSPRTGTFNEQFF.

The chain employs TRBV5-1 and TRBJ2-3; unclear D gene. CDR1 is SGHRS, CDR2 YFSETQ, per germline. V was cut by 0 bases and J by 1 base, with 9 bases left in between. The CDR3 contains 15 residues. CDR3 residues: CASSLDTYGTDTQYF. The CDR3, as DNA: TGCGCCAGCAGCTTGGACACGTATGGCACAGATACGCAGTATTTT.